This TCR beta chain was found in a study of blood T cell repertoires in COVID-19. CDR1 is MGHRA and CDR2 is YSYEKL in the germline V gene. The CDR3 runs to 15 residues. With V trimmed by 0 bases and J by 9 bases, 6 bases remained unmatched. Repertoires were generated with immunoSEQ multiplex PCR, while TCRdb's copy carries only in-frame clones and drops some. The repertoire has under 250,000 clones, 80% to 90% of them found once; the top ten carry about 9.9%. The J gene is TRBJ2-2, the V gene TRBV4-1; 8 positions match TRBD1. Sequencing was done on a sample of peripheral blood. This TCR was sampled from a man aged 50 to 59 with COVID-19, enrolled during active disease. Here the CDR3 reads CASSQDPGGVWELFF. CDR3 in DNA: TGCGCCAGCAGCCAAGATCCAGGGGGCGTGTGGGAGCTGTTTTTT.